These 8 T cell receptor beta chains share one sample of origin, sequenced in a study of blood T cell repertoires in COVID-19. TCRdb's copy holds only in-frame clones and misses some; the assay was immunoSEQ multiplex PCR. The data contain around 190,000 clones, 88% of them singletons. Specimen: peripheral blood. These receptors originate from a man between 18 and 29 years old with active or convalescent COVID-19.

This rearrangement joins TRBV4-3 to TRBJ1-1, with a weak D call TRBD1 (6 bases). Germline V gene data show CDR1 as LGHNA and CDR2 as YSLEER. This CDR3 comprises 16 residues. V gave up 6 bases and J gave up 3 bases, with 20 bases separating them. Written as DNA, the CDR3 is TGCGCCAGCAGTCTTAACGCCGGGACACCCTACACTGAAGCTTTCTTT. It specifies CASSLNAGTPYTEAFF.

V gene TRBV5-1 combines with J gene TRBJ1-1; the D gene is possibly TRBD1 (6 bases). This CDR3 has 14 amino acids. Germline-derived CDR1 and CDR2 are SGHRS and YFSETQ. Trimming removed 2 bases at V and 1 base at J, with 9 bases between. The CDR3 protein is CASSFSRGNTEAFF. DNA of the CDR3: TGCGCCAGCAGCTTCTCCAGGGGGAACACTGAAGCTTTCTTT. Drawing the rest from reference TRBV5-1 and TRBJ1-1, the complete variable domain is KAGVTQTPRYLIKTRGQQVTLSCSPISGHRSVSWYQQTPGQGLQFLFEYFSETQRNKGNFPGRFSGRQFSNSRSEMNVSTLELGDSALYLCASSFSRGNTEAFFGQGTRLTVV.

The rearrangement uses TRBV2 and TRBJ1-1; no definite D call. Between the trimmed V and J ends, which lost 6 bases and 11 bases, there was a span of 13 bases. The CDR3 is 11 amino acids. Germline loops: CDR1 SNHLY, CDR2 FYNNEI. CDR3: CASSLRSRAFF. CDR3 coding DNA: TGTGCCAGCAGCCTACGGTCCCGGGCTTTCTTT.

The gene calls are TRBV6-5 and TRBJ1-5; 9 bases map to TRBD1. The V gene end was trimmed by 6 bases and the J gene end by 6 bases; junction bases not matched to a gene: 9. This CDR3 is built from 15 residues. Germline CDR1 is MNHEY and CDR2 is SVGAGI. The CDR3: CASSVTGGEGQPQHF. DNA of the CDR3: TGTGCCAGCAGCGTAACAGGGGGCGAGGGTCAGCCCCAGCATTTT.

The chain joins TRBV3-1 (or the pseudogene TRBV3-2) to TRBJ1-4; 7 nucleotides line up with TRBD1. CDR1 and CDR2 (germline): LGHDT, YNNKEL (reference sequence). There are 14 residues in the CDR3. Trimming removed 2 bases from V and 8 bases from J; junction bases left unmatched: 5. The DNA for the CDR3 is TGTGCCAGCAGCCAATTAGGGGACAGAGAAAAACTGTTTTTT. Translated, it gives CASSQLGDREKLFF.

The J gene is TRBJ1-2, the V gene TRBV20-1; weak D call: TRBD1 (5 bases). This CDR3 has 11 amino acids. The V gene lost 6 bases and the J gene lost 5 bases, with 10 bases spanning the gap. Germline V gene sequence: CDR1 DFQATT, CDR2 SNEGSKA (reference sequence). Here the CDR3 reads CSAFNRYGYTF. The CDR3 DNA follows: TGCAGTGCGTTTAACAGGTATGGCTACACCTTC.

This clone was observed a few times. V gene TRBV12-3 or TRBV12-4 combines with J gene TRBJ1-1, with 9 bases aligning to TRBD1. The CDR3 runs 11 residues. Trimming cost V 7 bases and J 8 bases; bases outside gene matches: 2. Here the CDR3 DNA reads TGTGCCAGCACCGGGACAGGGGAAGCTTTCTTT. Protein: CASTGTGEAFF.

The rearrangement uses TRBV18 and TRBJ1-4; possibly TRBD1 for D (6 bases). V dropped 3 bases and J dropped 2 bases, with 22 bases sitting between them. The germline V gene encodes CDR1 KGHSH and CDR2 LQKENI. The CDR3 is 19 amino acids. CDR3 loop: CASSPRARGTIGTNEKLFF. CDR3 in DNA: TGTGCCAGCTCACCTAGAGCCAGGGGCACAATCGGCACTAATGAAAAACTGTTTTTT.